This T cell receptor (beta chain) was documented in a study of blood T cell repertoires in COVID-19. Study-wide context: Sample material is recorded as cDNA or gDNA derived from T cells, B-cell-depleted T cells, or PBMCs.

Clones were read by immunoSEQ multiplex PCR, and TCRdb kept only the in-frame ones, dropping some. The data show about 190,000 clones, with under 80% seen just once and around 17% held by the top ten. Sequencing was done on a sample of PBMCs or T cells enriched from blood (not recorded which). The sequence was obtained from a woman between 45 and 65 years old with acute COVID-19.

DNA for the CDR3: TGTGCCAGCAGCCACACTAGCGGGGGGGCGGGAGATACGCAGTATTTT. Its translation is CASSHTSGGAGDTQYF. The V and J genes are TRBV3-1 (or the pseudogene TRBV3-2) and TRBJ2-3; 13 nucleotides match TRBD2. Germline CDR1 is LGHDT and CDR2 is YNNKEL (reference sequence). The CDR3 is made up of 16 amino acids. J lost 5 bases, V lost 3 bases, and 5 bases had no gene match.